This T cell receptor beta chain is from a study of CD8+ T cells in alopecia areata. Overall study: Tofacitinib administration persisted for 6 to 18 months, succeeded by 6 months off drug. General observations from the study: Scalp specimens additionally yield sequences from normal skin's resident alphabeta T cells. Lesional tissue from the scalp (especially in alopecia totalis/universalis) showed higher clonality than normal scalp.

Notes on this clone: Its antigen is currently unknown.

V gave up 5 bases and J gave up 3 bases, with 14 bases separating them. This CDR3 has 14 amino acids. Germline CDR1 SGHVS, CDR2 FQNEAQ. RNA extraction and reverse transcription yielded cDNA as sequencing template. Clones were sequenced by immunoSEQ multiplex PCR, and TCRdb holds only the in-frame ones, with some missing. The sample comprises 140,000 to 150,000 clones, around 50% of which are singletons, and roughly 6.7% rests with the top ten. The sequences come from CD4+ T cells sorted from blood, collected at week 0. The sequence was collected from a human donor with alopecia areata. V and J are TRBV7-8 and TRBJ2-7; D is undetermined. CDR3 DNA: TGTGCCAGCAGCCCGCTTGAACTCTACTACGAGCAGTACTTC. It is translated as CASSPLELYYEQYF. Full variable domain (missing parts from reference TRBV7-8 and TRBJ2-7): GAGVSQSPRYKVAKRGQDVALRCDPISGHVSLFWYQQALGQGPEFLTYFQNEAQLDKSGLPSDRFFAERPEGSVSTLKIQRTQQEDSAVYLCASSPLELYYEQYFGPGTRLTVT.